Below, one TCR beta chain is given with its context. A far bigger clonotype differs at one base, so this is likely a read error. These data come from a study of low-dose radiotherapy and immunotherapy resistance in tumors. Across the study: On an every-two-weeks schedule, patients received intravenous nivolumab 240 mg, along with ipilimumab 1 mg/kg every six weeks.

TRAV- and TRBV-specific primers primed first-strand cDNA, covering alpha and beta chains. TCRs underwent approximately 20 PCR cycles of amplification with a constant-region primer and V-primer adapter. The mRNA which had been isolated was amplified by in vitro transcription. TCRdb ran MiXCR on the reads and lists one entry per CDR3 protein. The data show approximately 100,000 distinct CDR3 sequences, roughly 20% seen once. CDR3 size: 16 residues. CDR1 and CDR2 from the germline V gene are MNHEY and SVGAGI. The time point was: after trial treatment. Documented treatment: LDRT plus nivolumab, ipilimumab, low-dose cyclophosphamide and aspirin (RACIN trial).

The source material was PBMCs, sampled after low-dose radiotherapy plus immunotherapy. This receptor was taken from a male donor with prostate cancer. V is TRBV6-5 and J is TRBJ1-5; tentative D call: TRBD1 (6 bases). The CDR3 loop is CASGYSMGQGHQPQHF. CDR3 DNA: TGTGCCAGCGGTTACTCGATGGGACAAGGGCATCAGCCCCAGCATTTT.